These 15 T cell receptor beta chains came from one sample sequenced in a study of shared clonotypes between healthy human individuals (dated by TCRdb to 2018 to 2020). The library was obtained by the immunoSEQ multiplex PCR assay. Not all clones reach the TCRdb copy of this immuneACCESS table, which keeps in-frame sequences only. Checked studies attribute under half of the gap to unresolved V genes and leave the rest unexplained. The sample profile shows hundreds of thousands of clones; around 67% of them were found once. 1.5% to 2% of the sample is in the top ten clones. The sample consisted of memory CD4+ T cells sorted from blood. The cell subset or site label of this sample denotes: CD45RA-negative fraction. Receptors originate from a woman in her thirties in good health.

The J gene is TRBJ2-7, the V gene TRBV7-8; the D gene could be TRBD1 or TRBD2 (5 bases each). The CDR3 consists of 14 residues. Per germline, CDR1 SGHVS and CDR2 FQNEAQ. V shed 7 bases and J shed 6 bases, with 19 bases lying between them. The DNA for the CDR3 is TGTGCCAGCAATAGGGGAGATCCCTACGGCGAGCAGTACTTC. Its translation is CASNRGDPYGEQYF.

The V and J genes are TRBV5-1 and TRBJ1-4, with D perhaps TRBD1 (5 bases). V lost 0 bases, J lost 5 bases, and 14 bases lay in between. The germline CDR1 and CDR2 sequences are SGHRS and YFSETQ. The CDR3 is 16 amino acids. The CDR3 loop reads CASSLGLGVRNEKLFF. The CDR3 DNA reads TGCGCCAGCAGCTTGGGGTTGGGGGTTCGGAATGAAAAACTGTTTTTT.

This clone occurred many times. This sequence joins TRBV6-6 and TRBJ2-7, with D possibly TRBD1 on 6 matching bases. The CDR3 totals 15 residues. V gave up 6 bases and J gave up 0 bases, with 15 bases separating them. From germline, CDR1 is MNHNY and CDR2 SVGAGI (reference sequence). The CDR3 nucleotides read TGTGCCAGCAGCCCCAGGGGATCCCTCTCCTACGAGCAGTACTTC. This sequence encodes CASSPRGSLSYEQYF.

The chain has TRBV5-1 and TRBJ2-3; no firm D call. The V end lost 5 bases, the J end lost 0 bases, and 13 bases lay between the germline ends. The CDR3 is 15 amino acids. Germline assignment: CDR1 SGHRS and CDR2 YFSETQ. CDR3: CASRFQPSSTDTQYF. The CDR3 bases are TGCGCCAGCAGATTCCAACCATCTAGCACAGATACGCAGTATTTT.

The V call is TRBV29-1, the J call TRBJ2-5; no clear D gene. The DNA matches TRBJ2-7 better at its end, which makes the J call doubtful. This CDR3 has 12 residues. Germline CDR1 SQVTM, CDR2 ANQGSEA. The CDR3 region has the DNA TGCAGCGTTGAAGATCAGGCCTACGAGCAGTACTTC. This gives the protein CSVEDQAYEQYF.

Only a few counts were recorded for this clone. V and J are TRBV5-1 and TRBJ2-6; D possibly corresponds to TRBD1 (5 bases). The germline CDR1 and CDR2 sequences are SGHRS and YFSETQ. The CDR3 loop spans 17 amino acids. The V gene lost 4 bases and the J gene lost 4 bases, with 18 bases spanning the gap. In DNA form, the CDR3 reads TGCGCCAGCAGCCGATCCGAAAGGGGCACCGGGGCCAACGTCCTGACTTTC. Its protein is CASSRSERGTGANVLTF.

This chain links TRBV28 with TRBJ1-2, with 7 bases identical to TRBD1. CDR3 length: 14 amino acids. Trimming removed 4 bases from V and 5 bases from J; junction bases left unmatched: 7. From germline, CDR1 is MDHEN and CDR2 SYDVKM. CDR3 sequence (DNA): TGTGCCAGCAGTTCCCCACAGGGGTTATATGGCTACACCTTC. Translation: CASSSPQGLYGYTF.

The chain is built from TRBV9 and TRBJ2-2; maybe TRBD2 (6 bases). Trimming stripped 0 bases from V and 5 bases from J, with 17 bases between. Germline assignment: CDR1 SGDLS and CDR2 YYNGEE. CDR3 length equals 17 residues. The CDR3 spells CASSVATGVPRTGELFF. Written as DNA, the CDR3 is TGTGCCAGCAGCGTAGCTACGGGGGTCCCTCGGACCGGGGAGCTGTTTTTT.

The chain combines TRBV27 with TRBJ2-7, with D maybe TRBD1 (6 bases). Germline CDR1 MNHEY, CDR2 SMNVEV (reference sequence). This CDR3 has 15 amino acids. Trimming took 4 bases from V and 0 from J, leaving 13 bases between them. The CDR3 nucleotides are TGTGCCAGCAGTTCAGGACAGCAGATCTCCTACGAGCAGTACTTC. Translated: CASSSGQQISYEQYF.

A single count supports this clone. The chain carries TRBV5-1 and TRBJ2-3; tentative D call: TRBD1 (5 bases). V dropped 4 bases and J dropped 7 bases, with 16 bases sitting between them. The CDR3 consists of 14 residues. Germline V CDR1 and CDR2: SGHRS, YFSETQ. This CDR3 reads CASSDSQYGHTQYF. The CDR3 region has the DNA TGCGCCAGCAGCGACAGCCAATATGGCCATACGCAGTATTTT.

Concerning this clone: The sample has other DNA sequences that encode this CDR3 too. The chain carries TRBV19 and TRBJ1-4; D is undetermined. The V gene's germline CDR1 is LNHDA and CDR2 SQIVND (reference sequence). Trimming cost V 3 bases and J 0 bases, with 8 bases left between them. This CDR3 is 15 amino acids long. CDR3 loop: CASSIVTTTNEKLFF. For the CDR3, the DNA is TGTGCCAGTAGTATCGTGACTACAACTAATGAAAAACTGTTTTTT.

This chain links TRBV10-2 with TRBJ2-7; 7 bases align to TRBD2. With 3 bases clipped from V and 6 bases from J, the junction kept 2 bases outside the gene matches. CDR3 size: 12 residues. Germline assignment: CDR1 WSHSY and CDR2 SAAADI. The DNA of the CDR3 is TGCGCCAGCAGTGAACTAGCGAGCGAGCAGTACTTC. This sequence encodes CASSELASEQYF.

The chain is built from TRBV10-1 and TRBJ2-1; D may be TRBD2 (5 bases). CDR1 WNHNN and CDR2 SYGVQD come from the germline V gene (reference sequence). The CDR3 loop spans 13 amino acids. V was clipped by 6 bases and J by 4 bases, with 10 bases between them. CDR3 DNA sequence: TGCGCCAGCAGCGCTAGCCCGTACAATGAGCAGTTCTTC. Residues: CASSASPYNEQFF.

The sample holds one count of this clone. This chain joins TRBV28 and TRBJ1-4, with D perhaps TRBD1 (5 bases). This CDR3 is 14 amino acids long. The V gene lost 3 bases and the J gene lost 4 bases, with 9 bases spanning the gap. The germline V gene encodes CDR1 MDHEN and CDR2 SYDVKM. The CDR3 protein is CASSLGLRNEKLFF. The CDR3 nucleotides read TGTGCCAGCAGTTTGGGACTACGTAATGAAAAACTGTTTTTT.

The chain recombines TRBV5-1 with TRBJ1-1; no firm D call. From germline, CDR1 is SGHRS and CDR2 YFSETQ. V lost 5 bases to trimming and J lost 3 bases, with 11 bases between them. This CDR3 region has 13 residues. This chain's CDR3 is CASSPRADTEAFF. For the CDR3, the DNA is TGCGCCAGCAGTCCAAGGGCGGACACTGAAGCTTTCTTT.